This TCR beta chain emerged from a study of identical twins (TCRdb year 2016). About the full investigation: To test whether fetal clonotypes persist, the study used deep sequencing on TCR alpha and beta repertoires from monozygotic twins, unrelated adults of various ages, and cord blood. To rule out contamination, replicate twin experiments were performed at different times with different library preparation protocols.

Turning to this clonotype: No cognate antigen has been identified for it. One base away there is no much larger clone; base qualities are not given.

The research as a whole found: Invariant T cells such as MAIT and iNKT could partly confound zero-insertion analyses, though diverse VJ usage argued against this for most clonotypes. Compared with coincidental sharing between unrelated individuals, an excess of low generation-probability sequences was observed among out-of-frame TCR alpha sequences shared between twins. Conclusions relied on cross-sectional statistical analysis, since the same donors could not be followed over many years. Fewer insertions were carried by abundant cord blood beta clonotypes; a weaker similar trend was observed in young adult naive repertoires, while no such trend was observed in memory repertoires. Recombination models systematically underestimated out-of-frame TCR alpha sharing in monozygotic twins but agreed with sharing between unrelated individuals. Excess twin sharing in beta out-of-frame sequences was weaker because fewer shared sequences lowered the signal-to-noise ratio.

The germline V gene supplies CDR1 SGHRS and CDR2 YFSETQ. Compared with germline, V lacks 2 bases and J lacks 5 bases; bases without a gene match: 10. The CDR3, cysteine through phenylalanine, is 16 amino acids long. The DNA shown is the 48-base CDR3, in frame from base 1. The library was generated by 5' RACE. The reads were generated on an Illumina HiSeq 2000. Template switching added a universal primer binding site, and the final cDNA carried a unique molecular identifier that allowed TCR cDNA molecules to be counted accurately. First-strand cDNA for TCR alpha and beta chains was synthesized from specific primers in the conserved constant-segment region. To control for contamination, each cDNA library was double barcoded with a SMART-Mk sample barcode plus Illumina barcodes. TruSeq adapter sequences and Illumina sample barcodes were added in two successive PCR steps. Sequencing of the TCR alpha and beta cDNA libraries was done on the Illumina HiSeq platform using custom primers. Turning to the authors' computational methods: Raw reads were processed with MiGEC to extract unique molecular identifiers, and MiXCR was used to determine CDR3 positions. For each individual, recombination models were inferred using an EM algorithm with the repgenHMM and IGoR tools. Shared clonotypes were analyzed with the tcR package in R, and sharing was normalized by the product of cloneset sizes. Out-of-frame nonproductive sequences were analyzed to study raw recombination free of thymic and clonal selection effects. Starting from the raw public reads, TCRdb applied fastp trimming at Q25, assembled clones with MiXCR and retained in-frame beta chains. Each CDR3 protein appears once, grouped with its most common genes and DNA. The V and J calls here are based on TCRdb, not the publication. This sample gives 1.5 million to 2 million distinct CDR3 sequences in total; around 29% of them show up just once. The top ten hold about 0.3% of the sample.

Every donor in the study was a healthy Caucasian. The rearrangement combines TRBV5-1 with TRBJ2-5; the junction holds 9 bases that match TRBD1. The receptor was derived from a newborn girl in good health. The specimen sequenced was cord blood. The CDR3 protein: CASSFVTGGAGETQYF. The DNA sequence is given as TGCGCCAGCAGCTTCGTTACAGGGGGCGCCGGGGAGACCCAGTACTTC.